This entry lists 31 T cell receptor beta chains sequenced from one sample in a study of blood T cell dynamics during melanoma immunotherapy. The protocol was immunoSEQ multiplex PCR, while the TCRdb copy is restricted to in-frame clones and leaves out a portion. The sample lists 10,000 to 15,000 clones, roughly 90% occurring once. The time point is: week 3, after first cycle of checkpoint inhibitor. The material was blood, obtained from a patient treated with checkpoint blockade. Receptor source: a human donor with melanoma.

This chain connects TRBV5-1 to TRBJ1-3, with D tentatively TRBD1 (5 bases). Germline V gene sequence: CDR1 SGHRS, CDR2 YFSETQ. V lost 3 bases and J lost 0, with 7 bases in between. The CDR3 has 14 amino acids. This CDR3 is CASSSGASGNTIYF. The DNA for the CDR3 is TGCGCCAGCAGCTCCGGGGCCTCTGGAAACACCATATATTTT.

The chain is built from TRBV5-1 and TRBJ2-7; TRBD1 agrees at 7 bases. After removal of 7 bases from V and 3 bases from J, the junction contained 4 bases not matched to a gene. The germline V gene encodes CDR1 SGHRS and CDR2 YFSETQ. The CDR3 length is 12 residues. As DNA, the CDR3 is TGCGCCAGCGGCCGGGACAGCTACGAGCAGTACTTC. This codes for CASGRDSYEQYF.

The CDR3 loop reads CASRVGTHYEQYF. The CDR3 DNA follows: TGTGCCAGCAGAGTAGGAACCCACTACGAGCAGTACTTC. The rearrangement joins TRBV6-1 to TRBJ2-5; D is undetermined. TRBJ2-7 explains the end of the DNA better; the J call may be wrong. The CDR3 covers 13 residues. CDR1 and CDR2 from the germline V gene are MNHNS and SASEGT.

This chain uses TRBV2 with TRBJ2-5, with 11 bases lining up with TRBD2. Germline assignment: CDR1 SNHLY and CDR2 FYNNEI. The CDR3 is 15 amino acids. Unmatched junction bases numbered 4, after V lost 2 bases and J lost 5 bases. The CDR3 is CASSETSGGGETQYF. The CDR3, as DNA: TGTGCCAGCAGTGAAACTAGCGGGGGCGGGGAGACCCAGTACTTC.

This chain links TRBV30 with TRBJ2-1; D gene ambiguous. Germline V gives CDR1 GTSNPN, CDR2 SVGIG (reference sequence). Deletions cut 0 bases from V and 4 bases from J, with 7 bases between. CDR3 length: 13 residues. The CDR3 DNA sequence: TGTGCCTGGAGTGTATACGTTTACAATGAGCAGTTCTTC. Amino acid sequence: CAWSVYVYNEQFF.

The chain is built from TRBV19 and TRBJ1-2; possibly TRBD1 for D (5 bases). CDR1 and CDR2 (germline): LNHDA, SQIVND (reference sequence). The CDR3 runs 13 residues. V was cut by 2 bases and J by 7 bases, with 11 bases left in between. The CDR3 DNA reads TGTGCCAGTAGTATAAGGAGGGACGGTGGCTACACCTTC. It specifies CASSIRRDGGYTF.

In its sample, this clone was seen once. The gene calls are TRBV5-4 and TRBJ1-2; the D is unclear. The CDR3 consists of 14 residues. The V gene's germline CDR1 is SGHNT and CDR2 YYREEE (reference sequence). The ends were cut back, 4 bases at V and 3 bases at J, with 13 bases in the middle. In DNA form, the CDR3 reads TGTGCCAGCAGCAGAGGACGTGGAGACTATGGCTACACCTTC. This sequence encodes CASSRGRGDYGYTF.

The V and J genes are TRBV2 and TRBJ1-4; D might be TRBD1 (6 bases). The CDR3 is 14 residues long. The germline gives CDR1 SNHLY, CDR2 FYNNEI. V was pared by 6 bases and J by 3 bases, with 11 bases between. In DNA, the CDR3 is TGTGCCAGCAGCTGGGGGCCTCCTAATGAAAAACTGTTTTTT. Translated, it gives CASSWGPPNEKLFF.

In nucleotides, the CDR3 is TGTGCCAGCAGCTGGTCAGGGGGTGTTCAGCCCCAGCATTTT. Its protein product is CASSWSGGVQPQHF. V is TRBV5-8 and J is TRBJ1-5; 7 bases map to TRBD1. The germline CDR1 and CDR2 sequences are SGHTS and YDEGEE. The CDR3 sequence is 14 residues long. V trimming: 3 bases; J trimming: 6 bases; junction bases outside the gene matches: 6. The whole variable domain, filled in from reference TRBV5-8 and TRBJ1-5, reads EAGVTQSPTHLIKTRGQQATLRCSPISGHTSVYWYQQALGLGLQFLLWYDEGEERNRGNFPPRFSGRQFPNYSSELNVNALELEDSALYLCASSWSGGVQPQHFGDGTRLSIL.

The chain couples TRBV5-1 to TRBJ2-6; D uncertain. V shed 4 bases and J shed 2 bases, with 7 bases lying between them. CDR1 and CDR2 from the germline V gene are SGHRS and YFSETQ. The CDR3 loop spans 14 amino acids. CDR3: CASSKGTGANVLTF. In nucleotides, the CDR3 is TGCGCCAGCAGCAAAGGGACTGGGGCCAACGTCCTGACTTTC.

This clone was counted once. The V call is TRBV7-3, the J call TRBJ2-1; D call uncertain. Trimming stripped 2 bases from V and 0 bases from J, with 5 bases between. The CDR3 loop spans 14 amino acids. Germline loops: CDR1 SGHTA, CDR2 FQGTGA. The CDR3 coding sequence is TGTGCCAGCAGCTTAGATAGCTCCTACAATGAGCAGTTCTTC. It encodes CASSLDSSYNEQFF.

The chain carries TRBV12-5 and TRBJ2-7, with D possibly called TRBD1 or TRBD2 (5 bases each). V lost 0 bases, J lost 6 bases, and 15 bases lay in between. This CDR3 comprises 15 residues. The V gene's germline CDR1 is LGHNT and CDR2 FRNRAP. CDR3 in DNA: TGTGCTAGTGGTTTGGTAACGGGGACCTTCACCGAGCAGTACTTC. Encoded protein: CASGLVTGTFTEQYF.

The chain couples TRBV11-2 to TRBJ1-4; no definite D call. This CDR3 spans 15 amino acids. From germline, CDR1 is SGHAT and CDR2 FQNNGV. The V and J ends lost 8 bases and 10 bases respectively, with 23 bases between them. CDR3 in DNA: TGTGCCAGCGGTTACCGACAAGGCGGATCCGTAAAACTGTTTTTT. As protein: CASGYRQGGSVKLFF.

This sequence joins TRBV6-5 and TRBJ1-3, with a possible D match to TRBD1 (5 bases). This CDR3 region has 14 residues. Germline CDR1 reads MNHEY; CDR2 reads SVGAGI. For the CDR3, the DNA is TGTGTTACTGGGGCCGTCGGCTCTGGAAACACCATATATTTT. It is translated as CVTGAVGSGNTIYF.

CDR3 sequence: CSVATNSYEQYF. The CDR3, as DNA: TGCAGCGTTGCGACTAACTCCTACGAGCAGTACTTC. The chain combines TRBV29-1 with TRBJ2-7; weak D call: TRBD2 (5 bases). This CDR3 comprises 12 residues. Trimming took off 4 bases at V and 0 bases at J, with 7 bases between the two ends. Per germline, CDR1 SQVTM and CDR2 ANQGSEA.

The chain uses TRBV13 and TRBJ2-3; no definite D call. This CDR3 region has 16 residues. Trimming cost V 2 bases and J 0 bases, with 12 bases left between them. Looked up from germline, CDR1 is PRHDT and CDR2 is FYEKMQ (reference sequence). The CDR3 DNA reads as TGTGCCAGCAGCTTATCTCTATCCGTAAGCACAGATACGCAGTATTTT. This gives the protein CASSLSLSVSTDTQYF.

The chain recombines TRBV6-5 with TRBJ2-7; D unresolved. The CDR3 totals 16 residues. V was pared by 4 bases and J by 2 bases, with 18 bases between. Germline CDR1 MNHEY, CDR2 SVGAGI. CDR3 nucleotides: TGTGCCAGCAGTTTCTGGTCTGTATCCTTCCCCTACGAGCAGTACTTC. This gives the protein CASSFWSVSFPYEQYF.

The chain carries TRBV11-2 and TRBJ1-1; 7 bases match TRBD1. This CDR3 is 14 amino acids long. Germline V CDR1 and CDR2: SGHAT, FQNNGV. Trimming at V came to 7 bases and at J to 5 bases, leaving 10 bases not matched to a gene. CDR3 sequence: CASTGDRAGTEAFF. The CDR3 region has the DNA TGTGCCAGCACCGGAGACAGGGCTGGTACTGAAGCTTTCTTT.

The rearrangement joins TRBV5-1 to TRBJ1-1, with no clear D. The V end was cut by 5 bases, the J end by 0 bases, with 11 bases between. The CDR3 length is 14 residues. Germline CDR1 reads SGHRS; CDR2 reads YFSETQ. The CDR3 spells CASRFGLMNTEAFF. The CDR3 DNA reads TGCGCCAGCAGGTTTGGGCTGATGAACACTGAAGCTTTCTTT.

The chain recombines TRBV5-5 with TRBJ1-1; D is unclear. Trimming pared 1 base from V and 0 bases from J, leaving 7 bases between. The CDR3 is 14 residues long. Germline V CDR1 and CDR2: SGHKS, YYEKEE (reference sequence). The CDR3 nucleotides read TGTGCCAGCAGCTTGCAGGACTTGAACACTGAAGCTTTCTTT. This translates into CASSLQDLNTEAFF.

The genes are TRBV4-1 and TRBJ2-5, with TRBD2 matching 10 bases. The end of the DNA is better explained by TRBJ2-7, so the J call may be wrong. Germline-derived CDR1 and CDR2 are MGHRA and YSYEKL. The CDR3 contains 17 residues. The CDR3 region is CASSQSLGLADAYEQYF. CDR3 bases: TGCGCCAGCAGCCAATCCCTAGGACTAGCGGACGCCTACGAGCAGTACTTC.

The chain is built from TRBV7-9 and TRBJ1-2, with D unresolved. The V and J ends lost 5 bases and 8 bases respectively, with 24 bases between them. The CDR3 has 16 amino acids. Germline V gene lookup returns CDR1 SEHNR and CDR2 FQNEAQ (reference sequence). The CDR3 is CASSPPLPGSVEGYTF. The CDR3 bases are TGTGCCAGCAGCCCTCCCCTCCCGGGGTCGGTTGAGGGCTACACCTTC.

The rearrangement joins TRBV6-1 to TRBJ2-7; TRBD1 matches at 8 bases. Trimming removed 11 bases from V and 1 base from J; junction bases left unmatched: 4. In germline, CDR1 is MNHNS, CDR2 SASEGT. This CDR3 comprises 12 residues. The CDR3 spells CAAQGESYEQYF. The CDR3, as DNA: TGTGCCGCACAGGGGGAGTCCTACGAGCAGTACTTC.

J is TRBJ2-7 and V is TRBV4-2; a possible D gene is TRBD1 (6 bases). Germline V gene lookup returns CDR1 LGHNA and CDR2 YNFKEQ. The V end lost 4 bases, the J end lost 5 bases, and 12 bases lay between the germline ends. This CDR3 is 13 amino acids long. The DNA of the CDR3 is TGTGCCAGCAGCCCAACAGGGTATGACGAGCAGTACTTC. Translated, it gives CASSPTGYDEQYF.

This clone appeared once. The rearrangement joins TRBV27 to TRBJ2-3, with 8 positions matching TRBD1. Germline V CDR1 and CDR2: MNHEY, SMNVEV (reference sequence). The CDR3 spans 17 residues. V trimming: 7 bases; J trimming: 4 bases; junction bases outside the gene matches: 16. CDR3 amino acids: CASKLLTGTGRADTQYF. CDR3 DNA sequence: TGTGCCAGCAAGCTACTGACCGGGACAGGAAGGGCAGATACGCAGTATTTT.

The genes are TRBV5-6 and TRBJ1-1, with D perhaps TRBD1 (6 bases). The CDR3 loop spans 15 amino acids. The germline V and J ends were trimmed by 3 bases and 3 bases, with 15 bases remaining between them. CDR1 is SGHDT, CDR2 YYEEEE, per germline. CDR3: CASSSWGATYTEAFF. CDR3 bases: TGTGCCAGCAGCTCGTGGGGGGCGACTTACACTGAAGCTTTCTTT.

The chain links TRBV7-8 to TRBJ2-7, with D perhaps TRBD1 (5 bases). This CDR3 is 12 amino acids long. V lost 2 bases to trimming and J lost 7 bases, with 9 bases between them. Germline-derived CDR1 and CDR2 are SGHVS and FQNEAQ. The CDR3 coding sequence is TGTGCCAGCAGCTTAAAGGGGTGGGAGCAGTACTTC. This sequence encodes CASSLKGWEQYF.

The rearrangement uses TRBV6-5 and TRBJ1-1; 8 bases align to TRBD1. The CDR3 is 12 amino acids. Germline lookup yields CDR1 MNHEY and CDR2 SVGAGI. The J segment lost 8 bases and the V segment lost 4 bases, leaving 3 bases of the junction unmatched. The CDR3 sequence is CASSSSGGEAFF. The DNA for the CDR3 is TGTGCCAGCAGTTCCTCAGGGGGCGAAGCTTTCTTT.

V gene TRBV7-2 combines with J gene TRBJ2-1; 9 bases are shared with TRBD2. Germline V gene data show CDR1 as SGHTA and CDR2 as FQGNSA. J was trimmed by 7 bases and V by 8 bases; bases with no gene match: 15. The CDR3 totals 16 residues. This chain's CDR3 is CASGYIPGLARNEQFF. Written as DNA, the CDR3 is TGTGCCAGCGGTTACATCCCGGGACTAGCTCGGAATGAGCAGTTCTTC.

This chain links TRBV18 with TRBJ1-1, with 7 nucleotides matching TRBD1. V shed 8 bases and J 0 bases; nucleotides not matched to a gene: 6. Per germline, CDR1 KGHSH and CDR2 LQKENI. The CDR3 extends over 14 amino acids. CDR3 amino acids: CASTGDRVNTEAFF. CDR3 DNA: TGTGCCAGCACCGGAGACAGGGTGAACACTGAAGCTTTCTTT.

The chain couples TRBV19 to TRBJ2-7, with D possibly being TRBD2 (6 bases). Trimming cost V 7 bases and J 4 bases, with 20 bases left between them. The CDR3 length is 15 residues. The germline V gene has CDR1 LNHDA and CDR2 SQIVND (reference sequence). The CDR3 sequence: CASTESGAGRYEQYF. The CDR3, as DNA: TGTGCCAGTACCGAGAGCGGCGCGGGACGGTACGAGCAGTACTTC.